The 31 T cell receptor beta chains presented below share a single source sample, sequenced in a study of CD8 T cells in acute hepatitis C reinfection. Study-level results: All groups preferentially used TRBV04 and TRBV06, which was not due to overrepresentation in the naive pool.

TCRdb keeps only in-frame clones here, not all; method: immunoSEQ multiplex PCR. The sample has about 2,600 clones, 55% to 80% seen once. Time point indicated: at least 347 days after estimated infection, following spontaneous clearance. No in vitro expansion preceded sequencing of these hepatitis C virus-specific cells, which were studied ex vivo. The input for sequencing was HCV NS3-1073 tetramer-sorted CD8+ T cells from PBMCs, taken at follow-up. These receptor sequences come from a man between 35 and 55 years old who spontaneously cleared hepatitis C infection.

The V call is TRBV29-1, the J call TRBJ1-2; D gene ambiguous. CDR1 and CDR2 from the germline V gene are SQVTM and ANQGSEA. This CDR3 is 13 amino acids long. Trimming removed 3 bases from V and 3 bases from J, with 11 bases in between. CDR3 in DNA: TGCAGCGTTGATAACACTGTAGACTATGGCTACACCTTC. It yields the protein CSVDNTVDYGYTF.

The gene calls are TRBV19 and TRBJ1-4; TRBD1 aligns across 8 bases. V gave up 6 bases and J gave up 6 bases; unmatched junction bases: 9. Germline assignment: CDR1 LNHDA and CDR2 SQIVND (reference sequence). The CDR3 runs 15 residues. CDR3 loop: CASSPGDRGYEKLFF. The CDR3 DNA reads TGTGCCAGTAGCCCCGGAGACAGGGGTTATGAAAAACTGTTTTTT.

The chain combines TRBV11-1 with TRBJ2-2; no reliable D call. In germline, CDR1 is SGHAT, CDR2 FQDESV (reference sequence). The V gene lost 3 bases and the J gene lost 0 bases, with 11 bases spanning the gap. The CDR3 totals 16 residues. The CDR3 region has the DNA TGTGCCAGCAGCTTCGAGGTATCTCCGAACACCGGGGAGCTGTTTTTT. Protein: CASSFEVSPNTGELFF.

The V call is TRBV5-1, the J call TRBJ2-1; TRBD1 is a possible D gene (7 bases). Germline V gene data show CDR1 as SGHRS and CDR2 as YFSETQ. The V end lost 1 base, the J end lost 0 bases, and 17 bases lay between the germline ends. This CDR3 is 18 amino acids long. This CDR3 reads CASSLQGGGTSSYNEQFF. CDR3 coding DNA: TGCGCCAGCAGCTTGCAGGGGGGCGGGACGAGCTCCTACAATGAGCAGTTCTTC.

The rearrangement links TRBV19 to TRBJ1-5, with a tentative D call TRBD1 (5 bases). From germline, CDR1 is LNHDA and CDR2 SQIVND (reference sequence). V gave up 9 bases and J gave up 2 bases, with 14 bases separating them. CDR3 size: 14 residues. The CDR3 DNA reads TGTGCCAGCCTGCTGCGGGGGGGCAATCAGCCCCAGCATTTT. Amino acid sequence: CASLLRGGNQPQHF.

Written as DNA, the CDR3 is TGTGCCAGTTCGTCAGGGGCTGAAAAACTGTTTTTT. Its protein is CASSSGAEKLFF. The chain joins TRBV19 to TRBJ1-4, with D tentatively TRBD1 (6 bases). Per germline, CDR1 LNHDA and CDR2 SQIVND (reference sequence). Deletions cut 8 bases from V and 7 bases from J, with 11 bases between. The CDR3 totals 12 residues.

This sequence joins TRBV4-2 and TRBJ2-5, with 8 nucleotides matching TRBD1. Germline assignment: CDR1 LGHNA and CDR2 YNFKEQ. The CDR3 covers 15 residues. V gave up 0 bases and J gave up 7 bases; unmatched junction bases: 7. The CDR3 loop reads CASSQEQGAWGTQYF. The CDR3 bases are TGTGCCAGCAGCCAAGAGCAGGGGGCCTGGGGGACCCAGTACTTC.

For this clone: Sequence at one end of the junction differs from germline and may be a read error. The genes are TRBV19 and TRBJ1-2; D might be TRBD1 (5 bases). Germline V gene lookup returns CDR1 LNHDA and CDR2 SQIVND (reference sequence). This CDR3 is built from 16 residues. The CDR3 DNA reads as TGTGCCGGTAGGGACGACATCTTAGGGATTAACTATGGCTACACCTTC. As protein: CAGRDDILGINYGYTF.

The chain has TRBV5-5 and TRBJ1-5; D is undetermined. Per germline, CDR1 SGHKS and CDR2 YYEKEE (reference sequence). V was shortened by 0 bases and J by 7 bases, with 8 bases between the two germline ends. This CDR3 is built from 13 residues. The CDR3, as DNA: TGTGCCAGCAGCTTGGCTCCTCCACAGCCCCAGCATTTT. The encoded protein is CASSLAPPQPQHF.

The rearrangement joins TRBV7-6 to TRBJ2-3; 8 nucleotides agree with TRBD2. Germline loops: CDR1 SGHVS, CDR2 FNYEAQ. The CDR3 is 16 amino acids. V shed 5 bases and J 2 bases; nucleotides not matched to a gene: 9. As DNA, the CDR3 is TGTGCCAGCAGCCCTCGAGCGGGGGTAAACACAGATACGCAGTATTTT. Translation gives CASSPRAGVNTDTQYF.

The genes are TRBV4-3 and TRBJ1-2; no clear D gene. The CDR3 runs to 13 residues. Germline assignment: CDR1 LGHNA and CDR2 YSLEER. V lost 0 bases and J lost 6, with 8 bases in between. The CDR3 nucleotides are TGCGCCAGCAGCCAAGATCTTCCGGATGGCTACACCTTC. Its protein is CASSQDLPDGYTF.

V and J are TRBV27 and TRBJ1-2; TRBD1 matches at 12 bases. V was pared by 1 base and J by 4 bases, with 7 bases of the junction left unmatched. The CDR3 length is 17 residues. Germline CDR1 MNHEY, CDR2 SMNVEV (reference sequence). The CDR3 loop reads CASSLFGTGGSLYGYTF. The CDR3 DNA is TGTGCCAGCAGTTTATTTGGGACAGGGGGCAGTCTCTATGGCTACACCTTC.

This clone was detected once. V is TRBV10-3 and J is TRBJ2-1; tentatively, D is TRBD2 (5 bases). CDR1 is ENHRY and CDR2 is SYGVKD in the germline V gene. The CDR3 consists of 15 residues. Between the trimmed V and J ends, which lost 4 bases and 12 bases, there was a span of 22 bases. The CDR3 loop reads CAISVRSEARFRQFF. CDR3 coding DNA: TGTGCCATCAGTGTGAGGTCGGAGGCCAGGTTTAGGCAGTTCTTC.

The rearrangement joins TRBV2 to TRBJ2-5, with 11 nucleotides matching TRBD1. The V gene's germline CDR1 is SNHLY and CDR2 FYNNEI. J was trimmed by 6 bases and V by 5 bases; bases with no gene match: 5. The CDR3 consists of 14 residues. CDR3 protein: CASSPGQGVKTQYF. CDR3 DNA sequence: TGTGCCAGCAGTCCGGGACAGGGGGTGAAGACCCAGTACTTC.

The V call is TRBV6-1, the J call TRBJ2-1; TRBD1 matches 8 bases. Losses at the gene ends were 1 base for V and 9 bases for J; bases not matched to a gene: 11. This CDR3 has 16 amino acids. Germline CDR1 and CDR2: MNHNS and SASEGT. CDR3 sequence: CASSEEVAGGWGEQFF. In nucleotides, the CDR3 is TGTGCCAGCAGTGAAGAGGTTGCAGGGGGCTGGGGTGAGCAGTTCTTC.

The chain carries TRBV10-3 and TRBJ1-2; D ambiguous. Germline loops: CDR1 ENHRY, CDR2 SYGVKD. Trimming took 3 bases from V and 2 from J, leaving 10 bases between them. There are 14 residues in the CDR3. The CDR3 loop is CAISELARNYGYTF. CDR3 DNA: TGTGCCATCAGTGAATTGGCACGGAACTATGGCTACACCTTC.

The chain couples TRBV12-5 to TRBJ1-1; D is unresolved. Germline values: CDR1 LGHNT, CDR2 FRNRAP. This CDR3 spans 11 amino acids. Trimming stripped 3 bases from V and 8 bases from J, with 7 bases between. The CDR3 DNA follows: TGTGCTAGTGGTTTAGACGGAGAAGCTTTCTTT. It specifies CASGLDGEAFF.

The genes are TRBV9 and TRBJ2-1; D possibly uses TRBD1 or TRBD2 (5 bases each). The CDR3 contains 14 residues. Germline CDR1 and CDR2: SGDLS and YYNGEE. V dropped 4 bases and J dropped 5 bases, with 13 bases sitting between them. The CDR3 nucleotides are TGTGCCAGCAGCACCCCCATGGGGGACAATGAGCAGTTCTTC. It translates to CASSTPMGDNEQFF.

This clone was observed once. This chain connects TRBV7-9 to TRBJ2-7; 9 bases agree with TRBD1. V dropped 4 bases and J dropped 3; count of bases not matched to a gene: 7. The germline V gene encodes CDR1 SEHNR and CDR2 FQNEAQ (reference sequence). The CDR3 consists of 15 residues. The CDR3 sequence: CASSSRGTGLYEQYF. Written as DNA, the CDR3 is TGTGCCAGCAGCTCAAGGGGGACAGGGCTCTACGAGCAGTACTTC.

The rearrangement joins TRBV9 to TRBJ2-3; 7 bases match TRBD1. V gave up 3 bases and J gave up 3 bases; unmatched junction bases: 10. The germline V gene encodes CDR1 SGDLS and CDR2 YYNGEE. CDR3 length equals 16 residues. The CDR3 coding sequence is TGTGCCAGCAGCGCCCCGACAGGGTTAGATACAGATACGCAGTATTTT. It yields the protein CASSAPTGLDTDTQYF.

This rearrangement joins TRBV5-5 to TRBJ2-1, with 8 bases aligning to TRBD2. This CDR3 spans 16 amino acids. V dropped 3 bases and J dropped 8; count of bases not matched to a gene: 13. CDR1 and CDR2 from the germline V gene are SGHKS and YYEKEE (reference sequence). This CDR3 reads CASSSGGAGVAYEQFF. The CDR3 DNA reads TGTGCCAGCAGCTCGGGGGGGGCGGGAGTAGCCTATGAGCAGTTCTTC.

Relative to its sample, this clone is large. The gene calls are TRBV6-5 and TRBJ2-1; D is perhaps TRBD1 (6 bases). Germline values: CDR1 MNHEY, CDR2 SVGAGI. The CDR3 is made up of 15 amino acids. Deletions cut 6 bases from V and 9 bases from J, with 21 bases between. This CDR3 reads CASSPDPGAPGEQFF. DNA for the CDR3: TGTGCCAGCAGCCCAGATCCAGGGGCTCCCGGTGAGCAGTTCTTC.

This clone came up a few times. This chain connects TRBV5-1 to TRBJ1-6; the match to TRBD1 covers 7 bases. Germline values: CDR1 SGHRS, CDR2 YFSETQ. With 4 bases clipped from V and 0 bases from J, the junction kept 4 bases outside the gene matches. The CDR3 is 16 residues long. The CDR3 sequence is CASSPGDSSYNSPLHF. The CDR3 bases are TGCGCCAGCAGCCCTGGGGACAGCTCCTATAATTCACCCCTCCACTTT.

J is TRBJ2-7 and V is TRBV5-1, with 14 positions matching TRBD2. The CDR3 is 16 residues long. V lost 4 bases, J lost 1 base, and 4 bases stayed unmatched. Germline CDR1 reads SGHRS; CDR2 reads YFSETQ. In DNA, the CDR3 is TGCGCCAGCAGCGGGACTAGCGGGAGTCCATCCTACGAGCAGTACGTC. Translation: CASSGTSGSPSYEQYV.

The chain is built from TRBV27 and TRBJ1-5; a possible D gene is TRBD1 (5 bases). CDR1 is MNHEY, CDR2 SMNVEV, per germline (reference sequence). V lost 3 bases, J lost 4 bases, and 7 bases lay in between. The CDR3 contains 13 residues. The DNA for the CDR3 is TGTGCCAGCAGTTTTCGGGGGAATCAGCCCCAGCATTTT. It codes for CASSFRGNQPQHF.

In this sample, this clone turned up a few times. The J gene is TRBJ1-2, the V gene TRBV5-1, with D maybe TRBD1 (6 bases). This CDR3 is 13 amino acids long. The germline V and J ends were trimmed by 0 bases and 8 bases, with 11 bases remaining between them. CDR1 is SGHRS, CDR2 YFSETQ, per germline. The CDR3 DNA sequence: TGCGCCAGCAGCTTGGTACAGGGAGGCGGCTACACCTTC. Translated, it gives CASSLVQGGGYTF.

The rearrangement links TRBV11-2 to TRBJ2-5; TRBD2 might be the D (6 bases). This CDR3 has 15 residues. With 1 base removed from V and 0 bases from J, the gap between germline ends came to 9 bases. The germline V gene encodes CDR1 SGHAT and CDR2 FQNNGV. This CDR3 is CASSLVGTHQETQYF. DNA for the CDR3: TGTGCCAGCAGCTTAGTAGGGACTCACCAAGAGACCCAGTACTTC.

This chain joins TRBV5-6 and TRBJ2-7, with no clear D. The CDR3 sequence is 13 residues long. Germline assignment: CDR1 SGHDT and CDR2 YYEEEE. Trimming cost V 1 base and J 0 bases, with 5 bases left between them. CDR3 sequence: CASSLPSSYEQYF. Here the CDR3 DNA reads TGTGCCAGCAGCTTGCCCAGCTCCTACGAGCAGTACTTC.

The chain recombines TRBV15 with TRBJ2-2; 9 nucleotides line up with TRBD1. The germline V gene has CDR1 LNHNV and CDR2 YYDKDF (reference sequence). V trimming: 6 bases; J trimming: 6 bases; junction bases outside the gene matches: 2. This CDR3 is 13 amino acids long. This CDR3 reads CATRGQGAGELFF. The CDR3 bases are TGTGCCACCAGGGGACAGGGCGCCGGGGAGCTGTTTTTT.

This chain uses TRBV9 with TRBJ2-7; a weak D match, TRBD2 (6 bases). Germline CDR1 is SGDLS and CDR2 is YYNGEE. Trimming cost V 0 bases and J 4 bases, with 11 bases left between them. The CDR3 covers 14 residues. CDR3 residues: CASSVEAAGYEQYF. The CDR3, as DNA: TGTGCCAGCAGCGTAGAGGCGGCGGGGTACGAGCAGTACTTC.

The chain combines TRBV6-6 with TRBJ1-3, with D uncertain. The ends were cut back, 0 bases at V and 0 bases at J, with 9 bases in the middle. The germline CDR1 and CDR2 sequences are MNHNY and SVGAGI (reference sequence). The CDR3 has 16 residues. The CDR3 reads CASSYSQVSSGNTIYF. CDR3 nucleotide sequence: TGTGCCAGCAGTTACTCGCAGGTCAGCTCTGGAAACACCATATATTTT.